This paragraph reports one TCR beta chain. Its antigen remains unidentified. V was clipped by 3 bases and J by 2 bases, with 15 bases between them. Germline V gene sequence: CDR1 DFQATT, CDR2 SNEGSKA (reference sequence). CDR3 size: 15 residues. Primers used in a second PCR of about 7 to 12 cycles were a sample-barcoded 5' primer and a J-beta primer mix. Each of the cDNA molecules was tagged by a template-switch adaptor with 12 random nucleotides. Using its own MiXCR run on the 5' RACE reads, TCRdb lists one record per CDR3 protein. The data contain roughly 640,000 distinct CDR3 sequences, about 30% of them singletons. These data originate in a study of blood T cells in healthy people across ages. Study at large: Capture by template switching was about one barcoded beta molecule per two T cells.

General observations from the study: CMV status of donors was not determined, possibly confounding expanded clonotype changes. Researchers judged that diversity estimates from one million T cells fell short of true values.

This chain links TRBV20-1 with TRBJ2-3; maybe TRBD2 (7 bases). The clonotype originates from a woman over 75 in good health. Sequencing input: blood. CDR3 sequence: CSARGGGGITDTQYF. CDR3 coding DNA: TGCAGTGCTAGGGGCGGCGGGGGCATCACAGATACGCAGTATTTT.